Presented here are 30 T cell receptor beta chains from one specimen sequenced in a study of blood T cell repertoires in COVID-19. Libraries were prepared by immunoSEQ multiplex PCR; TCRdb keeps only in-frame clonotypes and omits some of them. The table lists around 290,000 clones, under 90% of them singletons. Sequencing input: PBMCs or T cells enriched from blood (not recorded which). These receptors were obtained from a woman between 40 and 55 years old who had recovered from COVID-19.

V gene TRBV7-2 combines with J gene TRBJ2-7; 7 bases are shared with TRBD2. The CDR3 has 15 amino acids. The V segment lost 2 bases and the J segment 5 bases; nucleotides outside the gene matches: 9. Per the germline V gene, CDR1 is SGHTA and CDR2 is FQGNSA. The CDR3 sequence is CASSLSASGMNEQYF. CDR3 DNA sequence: TGTGCCAGCAGCTTATCGGCTAGCGGTATGAACGAGCAGTACTTC.

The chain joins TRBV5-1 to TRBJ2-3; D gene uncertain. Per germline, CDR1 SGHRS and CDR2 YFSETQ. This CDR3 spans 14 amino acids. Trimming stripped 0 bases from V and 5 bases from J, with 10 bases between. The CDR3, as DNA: TGCGCCAGCAGCTTGGGAGGTAATGGAGATACGCAGTATTTT. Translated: CASSLGGNGDTQYF.

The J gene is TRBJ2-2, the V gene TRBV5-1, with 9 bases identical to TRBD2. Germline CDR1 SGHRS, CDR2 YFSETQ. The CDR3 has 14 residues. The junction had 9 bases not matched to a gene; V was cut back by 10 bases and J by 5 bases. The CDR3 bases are TGCGCCGGACGGGTAGCGGGGGAGACCGGGGAGCTGTTTTTT. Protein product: CAGRVAGETGELFF.

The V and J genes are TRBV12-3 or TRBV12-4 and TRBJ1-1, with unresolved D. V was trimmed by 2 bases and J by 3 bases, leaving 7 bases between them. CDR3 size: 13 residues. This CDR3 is CASSLIGDTEAFF. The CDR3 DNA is TGTGCCAGCAGTTTAATCGGTGACACTGAAGCTTTCTTT.

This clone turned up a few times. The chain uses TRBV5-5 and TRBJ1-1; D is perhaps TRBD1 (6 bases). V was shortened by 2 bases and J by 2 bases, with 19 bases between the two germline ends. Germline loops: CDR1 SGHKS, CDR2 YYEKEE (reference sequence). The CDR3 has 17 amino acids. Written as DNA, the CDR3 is TGTGCCAGCAGCTTTGGGGGCCTTAGGGCCCTCAACACTGAAGCTTTCTTT. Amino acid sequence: CASSFGGLRALNTEAFF.

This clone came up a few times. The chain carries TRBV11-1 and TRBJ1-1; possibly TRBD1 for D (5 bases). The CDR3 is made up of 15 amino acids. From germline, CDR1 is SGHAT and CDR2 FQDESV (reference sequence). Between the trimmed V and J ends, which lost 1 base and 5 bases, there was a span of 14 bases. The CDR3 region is CASSLVAGGDTEAFF. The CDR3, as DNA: TGTGCCAGCAGCTTAGTGGCAGGAGGGGATACTGAAGCTTTCTTT.

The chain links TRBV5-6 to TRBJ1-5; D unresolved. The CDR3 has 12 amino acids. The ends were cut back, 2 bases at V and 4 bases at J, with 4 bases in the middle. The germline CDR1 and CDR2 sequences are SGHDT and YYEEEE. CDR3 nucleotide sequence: TGTGCCAGCAGCTTACAAAATCAGCCCCAGCATTTT. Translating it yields CASSLQNQPQHF.

The CDR3 region is CASSGGGVKYF. The CDR3, as DNA: TGTGCCAGCAGTGGGGGCGGGGTGAAGTACTTC. The chain recombines TRBV25-1 with TRBJ2-7; possibly TRBD2 for D (6 bases). Germline V lookup: CDR1 MGHDK, CDR2 SYGVNS. CDR3 length: 11 residues. Trimming took off 4 bases at V and 11 bases at J, with 12 bases between the two ends.

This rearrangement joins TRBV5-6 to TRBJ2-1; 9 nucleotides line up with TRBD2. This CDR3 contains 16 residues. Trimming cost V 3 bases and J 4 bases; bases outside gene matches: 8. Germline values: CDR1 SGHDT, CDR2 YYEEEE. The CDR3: CASSSGRRGGYNEQFF. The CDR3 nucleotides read TGTGCCAGCAGCTCCGGAAGGCGGGGGGGATACAATGAGCAGTTCTTC.

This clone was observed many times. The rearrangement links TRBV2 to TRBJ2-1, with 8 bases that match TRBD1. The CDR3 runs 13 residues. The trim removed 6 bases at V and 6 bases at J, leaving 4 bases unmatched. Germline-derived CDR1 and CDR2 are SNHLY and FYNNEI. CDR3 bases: TGTGCCAGCAGCGGACAGGGTATCAATGAGCAGTTCTTC. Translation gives CASSGQGINEQFF.

The CDR3: CASSPSRGAGANVLTF. The CDR3 DNA follows: TGTGCCAGTAGTCCTTCCCGGGGAGCTGGGGCCAACGTCCTGACTTTC. V and J are TRBV19 and TRBJ2-6, with a possible D match to TRBD2 (5 bases). Germline values: CDR1 LNHDA, CDR2 SQIVND (reference sequence). The CDR3 spans 16 residues. Trimming removed 5 bases from V and 2 bases from J, with 13 bases in between.

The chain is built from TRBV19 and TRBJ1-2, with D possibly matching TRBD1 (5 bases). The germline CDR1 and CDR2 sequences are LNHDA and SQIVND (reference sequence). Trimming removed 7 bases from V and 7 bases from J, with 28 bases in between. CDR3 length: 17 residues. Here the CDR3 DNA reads TGTGCCAGTACCCCACTCGCGGGGCAGGATGCCTCACTTGGCTACACCTTC. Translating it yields CASTPLAGQDASLGYTF.

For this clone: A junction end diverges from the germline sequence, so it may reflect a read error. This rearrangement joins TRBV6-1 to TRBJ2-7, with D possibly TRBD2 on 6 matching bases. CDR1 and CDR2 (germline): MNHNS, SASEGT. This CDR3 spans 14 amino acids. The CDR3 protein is CASSEAGVEGLHDF. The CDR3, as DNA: TGTGCCAGCAGTGAAGCAGGAGTTGAGGGACTGCACGACTTC.

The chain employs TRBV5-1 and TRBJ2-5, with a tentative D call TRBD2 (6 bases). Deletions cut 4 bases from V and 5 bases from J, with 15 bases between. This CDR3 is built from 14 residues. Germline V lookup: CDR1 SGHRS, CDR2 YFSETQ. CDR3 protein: CASSLGDSGETQYF. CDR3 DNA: TGCGCCAGCAGCCTAGGGGACTCAGGGGAGACCCAGTACTTC.

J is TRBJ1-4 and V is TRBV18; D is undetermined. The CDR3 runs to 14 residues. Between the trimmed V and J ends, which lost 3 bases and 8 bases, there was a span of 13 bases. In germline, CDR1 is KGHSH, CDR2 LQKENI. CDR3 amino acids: CASSPRGIGEKLFF. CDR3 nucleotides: TGTGCCAGCTCACCGCGGGGTATCGGAGAAAAACTGTTTTTT.

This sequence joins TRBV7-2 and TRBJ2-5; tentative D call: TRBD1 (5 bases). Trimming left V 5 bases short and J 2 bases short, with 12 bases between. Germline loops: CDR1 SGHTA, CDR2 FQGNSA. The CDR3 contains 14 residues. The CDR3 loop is CASSPNRIQETQYF. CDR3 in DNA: TGTGCCAGCAGCCCTAACAGGATTCAAGAGACCCAGTACTTC.

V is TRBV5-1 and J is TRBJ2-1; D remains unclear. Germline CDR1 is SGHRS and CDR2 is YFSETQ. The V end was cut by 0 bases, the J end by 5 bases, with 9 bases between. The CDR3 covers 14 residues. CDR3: CASSLGAGNNEQFF. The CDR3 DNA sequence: TGCGCCAGCAGCTTGGGGGCAGGAAACAATGAGCAGTTCTTC.

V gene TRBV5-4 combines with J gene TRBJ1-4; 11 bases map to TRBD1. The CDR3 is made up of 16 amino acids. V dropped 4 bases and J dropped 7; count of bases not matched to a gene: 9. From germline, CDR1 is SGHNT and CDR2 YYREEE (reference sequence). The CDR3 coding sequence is TGTGCCAGCAGCCCGTACTCGGGACAGGGGGTTGAAAAACTGTTTTTT. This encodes CASSPYSGQGVEKLFF.

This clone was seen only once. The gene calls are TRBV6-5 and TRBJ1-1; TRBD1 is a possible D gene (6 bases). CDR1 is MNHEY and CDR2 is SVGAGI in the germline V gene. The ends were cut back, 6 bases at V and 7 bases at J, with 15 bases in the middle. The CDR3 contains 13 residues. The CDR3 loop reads CASRTGTLLEAFF. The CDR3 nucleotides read TGTGCCAGCAGAACCGGGACACTACTTGAAGCTTTCTTT.

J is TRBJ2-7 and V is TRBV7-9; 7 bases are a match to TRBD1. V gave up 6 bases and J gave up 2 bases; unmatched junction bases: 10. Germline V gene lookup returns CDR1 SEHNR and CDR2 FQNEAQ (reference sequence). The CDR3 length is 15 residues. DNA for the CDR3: TGTGCCAGCAGACCAACAGGGGAAAGAGCCTACGAGCAGTACTTC. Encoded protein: CASRPTGERAYEQYF.

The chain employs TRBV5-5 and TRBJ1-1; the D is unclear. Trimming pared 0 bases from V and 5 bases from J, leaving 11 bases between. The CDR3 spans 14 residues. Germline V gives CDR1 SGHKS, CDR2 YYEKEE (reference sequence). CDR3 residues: CASSLGRVLTEAFF. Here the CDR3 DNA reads TGTGCCAGCAGCTTGGGGAGGGTTTTGACTGAAGCTTTCTTT. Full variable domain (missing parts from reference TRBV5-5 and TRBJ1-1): DAGVTQSPTHLIKTRGQQVTLRCSPISGHKSVSWYQQVLGQGPQFIFQYYEKEERGRGNFPDRFSARQFPNYSSELNVNALLLGDSALYLCASSLGRVLTEAFFGQGTRLTVV.

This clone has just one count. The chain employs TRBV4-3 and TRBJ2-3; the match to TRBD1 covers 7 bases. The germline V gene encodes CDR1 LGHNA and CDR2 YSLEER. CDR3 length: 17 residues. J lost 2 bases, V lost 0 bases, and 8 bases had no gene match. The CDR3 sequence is CASSQDKGQRSTDTQYF. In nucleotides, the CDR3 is TGCGCCAGCAGCCAAGATAAGGGACAGCGGTCCACAGATACGCAGTATTTT.

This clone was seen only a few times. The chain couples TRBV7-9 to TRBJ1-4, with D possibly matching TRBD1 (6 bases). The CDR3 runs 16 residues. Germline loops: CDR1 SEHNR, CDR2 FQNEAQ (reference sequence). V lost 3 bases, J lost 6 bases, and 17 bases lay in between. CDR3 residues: CASSFPRGGQDEKLFF. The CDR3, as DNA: TGTGCCAGCAGCTTCCCCCGGGGGGGGCAGGATGAAAAACTGTTTTTT.

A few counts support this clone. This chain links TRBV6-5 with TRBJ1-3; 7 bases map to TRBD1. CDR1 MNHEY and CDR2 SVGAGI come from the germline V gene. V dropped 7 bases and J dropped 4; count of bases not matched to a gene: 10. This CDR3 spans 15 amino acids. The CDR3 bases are TGTGCCAGCAAGCGACAGGGTAGTACCGGAAACACCATATATTTT. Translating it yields CASKRQGSTGNTIYF.

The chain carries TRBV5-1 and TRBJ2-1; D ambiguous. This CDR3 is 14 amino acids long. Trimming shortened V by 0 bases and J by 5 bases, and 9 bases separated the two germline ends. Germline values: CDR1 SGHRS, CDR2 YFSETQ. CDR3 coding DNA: TGCGCCAGCAGCTTGGGTTATCGGGACAATGAGCAGTTCTTC. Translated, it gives CASSLGYRDNEQFF.

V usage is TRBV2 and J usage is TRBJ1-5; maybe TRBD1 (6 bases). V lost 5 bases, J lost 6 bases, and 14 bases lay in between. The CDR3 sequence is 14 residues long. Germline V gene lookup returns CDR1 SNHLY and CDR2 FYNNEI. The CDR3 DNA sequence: TGTGCCAGCAGTAATAACAGGGTCTTTCAGCCCCAGCATTTT. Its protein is CASSNNRVFQPQHF. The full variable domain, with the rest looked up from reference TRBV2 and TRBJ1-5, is EPEVTQTPSHQVTQMGQEVILRCVPISNHLYFYWYRQILGQKVEFLVSFYNNEISEKSEIFDDQFSVERPDGSNFTLKIRSTKLEDSAMYFCASSNNRVFQPQHFGDGTRLSIL.

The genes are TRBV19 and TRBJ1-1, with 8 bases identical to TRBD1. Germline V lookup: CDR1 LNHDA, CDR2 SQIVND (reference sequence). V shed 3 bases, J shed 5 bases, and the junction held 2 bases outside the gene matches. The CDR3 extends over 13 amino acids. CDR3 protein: CASSIHRGTEAFF. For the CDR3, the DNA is TGTGCCAGTAGTATCCACAGGGGGACTGAAGCTTTCTTT.

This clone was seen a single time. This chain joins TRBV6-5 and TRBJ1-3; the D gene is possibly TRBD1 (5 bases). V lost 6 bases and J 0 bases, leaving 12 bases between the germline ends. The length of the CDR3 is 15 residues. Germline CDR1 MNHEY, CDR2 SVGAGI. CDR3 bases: TGTGCCAGCAGAAAGACAGCGAGCTCTGGAAACACCATATATTTT. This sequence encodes CASRKTASSGNTIYF.

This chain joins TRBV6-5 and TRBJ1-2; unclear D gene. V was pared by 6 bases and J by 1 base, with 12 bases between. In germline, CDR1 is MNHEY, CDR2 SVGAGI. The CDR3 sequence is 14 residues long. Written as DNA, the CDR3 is TGTGCCAGCAGGGCCAGACGGGATAACTATGGCTACACCTTC. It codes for CASRARRDNYGYTF.

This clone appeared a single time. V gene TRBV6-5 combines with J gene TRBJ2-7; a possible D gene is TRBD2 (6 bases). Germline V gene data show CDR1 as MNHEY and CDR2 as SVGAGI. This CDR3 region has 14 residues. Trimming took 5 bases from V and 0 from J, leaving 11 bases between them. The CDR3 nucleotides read TGTGCCAGCAGTCGGGACTTACTCTCCTACGAGCAGTACTTC. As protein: CASSRDLLSYEQYF.